The 26 T cell receptor beta chains listed next were all sequenced from one sample in a study of cytomegalovirus exposure and HLA in healthy donors. Some clones are missing from TCRdb's copy, which holds only in-frame ones; the method was immunoSEQ multiplex PCR. This sample has a few hundred thousand clones; roughly 88% occur once, and the top ten carry around 0.8%. The sequencing sample was made of PBMCs. The receptor set was obtained from a woman under 30 in good health and CMV-seronegative.

This chain uses TRBV7-8 with TRBJ1-2; 7 bases agree with TRBD1. CDR1 is SGHVS, CDR2 FQNEAQ, per germline. V shed 5 bases, J shed 2 bases, and the junction held 11 bases outside the gene matches. CDR3 size: 16 residues. The CDR3 reads CASSPRVQGRNYGYTF. CDR3 DNA sequence: TGTGCCAGCAGCCCGAGGGTACAGGGGCGGAACTATGGCTACACCTTC.

Comments on this clone: Other DNA sequences in this sample translate to the same CDR3. The chain has TRBV25-1 and TRBJ2-1; TRBD2 aligns across 10 bases. This CDR3 is 13 amino acids long. Germline-derived CDR1 and CDR2 are MGHDK and SYGVNS. The V segment lost 5 bases and the J segment 8 bases; nucleotides outside the gene matches: 3. DNA for the CDR3: TGTGCCAGCAGTAGCGGGAGGGCCTATGAGCAGTTCTTC. The encoded protein is CASSSGRAYEQFF.

The rearrangement links TRBV15 to TRBJ2-3; D is possibly TRBD1 or TRBD2 (6 bases each). The CDR3 is 17 amino acids. Germline assignment: CDR1 LNHNV and CDR2 YYDKDF (reference sequence). Trimming took 5 bases from V and 4 from J, leaving 22 bases between them. In DNA form, the CDR3 reads TGTGCCACCAGCGGAGGGCAAGGGGGTAGGGCGTCAGATACGCAGTATTTT. It encodes CATSGGQGGRASDTQYF.

This chain links TRBV30 with TRBJ2-1, with D possibly matching TRBD2 (5 bases). The CDR3 consists of 14 residues. V lost 0 bases, J lost 4 bases, and 10 bases lay in between. Germline lookup yields CDR1 GTSNPN and CDR2 SVGIG (reference sequence). This chain's CDR3 is CAWSVDRGYNEQFF. The CDR3 DNA follows: TGTGCCTGGAGTGTAGATCGGGGTTACAATGAGCAGTTCTTC.

The rearrangement joins TRBV5-5 to TRBJ1-5; D uncertain. From germline, CDR1 is SGHKS and CDR2 YYEKEE (reference sequence). This CDR3 has 14 amino acids. Between the trimmed V and J ends, which lost 0 bases and 7 bases, there was a span of 11 bases. CDR3 residues: CASSLDSSGQPQHF. The DNA for the CDR3 is TGTGCCAGCAGCTTGGACAGTTCGGGGCAGCCCCAGCATTTT. The variable domain in full, with the rest retrieved from reference TRBV5-5 and TRBJ1-5, is DAGVTQSPTHLIKTRGQQVTLRCSPISGHKSVSWYQQVLGQGPQFIFQYYEKEERGRGNFPDRFSARQFPNYSSELNVNALLLGDSALYLCASSLDSSGQPQHFGDGTRLSIL.

This chain connects TRBV25-1 to TRBJ2-7; TRBD2 matches at 10 bases. Losses at the gene ends were 6 bases for V and 1 base for J; bases not matched to a gene: 3. Per germline, CDR1 MGHDK and CDR2 SYGVNS. The CDR3 spans 14 residues. CDR3 region: CASRDSGRSYEQYF. The DNA of the CDR3 is TGTGCCAGCAGGGATAGCGGGAGGTCCTACGAGCAGTACTTC.

For this clone: The sample carries other DNA sequences with the same CDR3. This chain connects TRBV6-5 to TRBJ2-5, with D maybe TRBD1 (6 bases). Germline V gene lookup returns CDR1 MNHEY and CDR2 SVGAGI. Trimming stripped 2 bases from V and 5 bases from J, with 9 bases between. The CDR3 is 13 amino acids. The CDR3 bases are TGTGCCAGCAGTTACGGGGGCGCGGAGACCCAGTACTTC. Encoded protein: CASSYGGAETQYF.

The rearrangement uses TRBV2 and TRBJ2-3; the D gene is possibly TRBD1 (6 bases). Trimming stripped 10 bases from V and 1 base from J, with 18 bases between. Germline CDR1 is SNHLY and CDR2 is FYNNEI. This CDR3 region has 15 residues. The CDR3 nucleotides are TGTGCCACCCAGGGGTTTGAGGCTCGCACAGATACGCAGTATTTT. Encoded protein: CATQGFEARTDTQYF.

This clone was recorded only once. The V call is TRBV11-2, the J call TRBJ2-7; no reliable D call. The ends were cut back, 5 bases at V and 11 bases at J, with 13 bases in the middle. This CDR3 comprises 11 residues. CDR1 is SGHAT and CDR2 is FQNNGV in the germline V gene. The CDR3 region is CASSPDKAEYF. The CDR3 nucleotides are TGTGCCAGCAGCCCAGACAAGGCTGAGTACTTC.

J is TRBJ2-7 and V is TRBV2; D call uncertain. This CDR3 contains 11 residues. Germline V gives CDR1 SNHLY, CDR2 FYNNEI. V dropped 6 bases and J dropped 2 bases, with 5 bases sitting between them. DNA of the CDR3: TGTGCCAGCAGCGCGGCCTACGAGCAGTACTTC. Translated, it gives CASSAAYEQYF.

The chain recombines TRBV6-5 with TRBJ2-1; a weak D match, TRBD2 (6 bases). Trimming shortened V by 2 bases and J by 3 bases, and 11 bases separated the two germline ends. Germline V gene data show CDR1 as MNHEY and CDR2 as SVGAGI. The CDR3 covers 15 residues. CDR3 coding DNA: TGTGCCAGCAGTTACGGGACTGTTTTCTACAATGAGCAGTTCTTC. It yields the protein CASSYGTVFYNEQFF.

This chain uses TRBV7-9 with TRBJ2-1; D perhaps matches TRBD2 (5 bases). V was pared by 2 bases and J by 9 bases, with 11 bases between. Germline lookup yields CDR1 SEHNR and CDR2 FQNEAQ (reference sequence). The CDR3 runs to 13 residues. CDR3 sequence reads: CASSLLKEGEQFF. Here the CDR3 DNA reads TGTGCCAGCAGCTTATTAAAAGAGGGTGAGCAGTTCTTC.

The chain is built from TRBV29-1 and TRBJ1-1; D gene unclear. From germline, CDR1 is SQVTM and CDR2 ANQGSEA. This CDR3 is built from 13 residues. V was trimmed by 3 bases and J by 4 bases, leaving 12 bases between them. CDR3 sequence: CSVERDLATEAFF. The CDR3 coding sequence is TGCAGCGTTGAGAGGGATTTGGCCACTGAAGCTTTCTTT.

The V gene is TRBV28, the J gene TRBJ2-7; the D is unclear. This CDR3 contains 14 residues. V was clipped by 10 bases and J by 6 bases, with 22 bases between them. Germline values: CDR1 MDHEN, CDR2 SYDVKM. The CDR3 region is CATSQASQHREQYF. The DNA for the CDR3 is TGTGCCACATCGCAGGCTTCTCAACACCGCGAGCAGTACTTC.

V usage is TRBV2 and J usage is TRBJ2-3; D might be TRBD1 (5 bases). From germline, CDR1 is SNHLY and CDR2 FYNNEI. The CDR3 covers 14 residues. The V end lost 4 bases, the J end lost 4 bases, and 12 bases lay between the germline ends. CDR3 sequence (DNA): TGTGCCAGCAGTGTTGGCTCAGGGCCAGATACGCAGTATTTT. Translating gives CASSVGSGPDTQYF.

This clone is a singleton in its sample. The CDR3: CASSPASAGATDTQYF. Here the CDR3 DNA reads TGTGCCAGCTCACCTGCGTCAGCGGGAGCCACAGATACGCAGTATTTT. This sequence joins TRBV18 and TRBJ2-3; 8 positions agree with TRBD2. The CDR3 spans 16 residues. CDR1 and CDR2 from the germline V gene are KGHSH and LQKENI. Germline trimming cut 3 bases from V and 2 bases from J; bases unmatched to any gene: 7.

This clone has just a few counts. The chain joins TRBV25-1 to TRBJ1-2, with TRBD1 matching 7 bases. V shed 5 bases, J shed 4 bases, and the junction held 10 bases outside the gene matches. Germline assignment: CDR1 MGHDK and CDR2 SYGVNS. The CDR3 loop spans 15 amino acids. For the CDR3, the DNA is TGTGCCAGCAGTTACGACAGGGCCGATTCCTATGGCTACACCTTC. Its protein product is CASSYDRADSYGYTF.

The chain employs TRBV29-1 and TRBJ1-5; 7 nucleotides align to TRBD1. From germline, CDR1 is SQVTM and CDR2 ANQGSEA. V was pared by 7 bases and J by 11 bases, with 8 bases of the junction left unmatched. This CDR3 is 11 amino acids long. Here the CDR3 reads CSAQGEGSQHF. CDR3 nucleotides: TGCAGCGCGCAGGGGGAAGGGTCCCAGCATTTT. Looking up the rest from reference TRBV29-1 and TRBJ1-5 gives the full variable domain: SAVISQKPSRDICQRGTSLTIQCQVDSQVTMMFWYRQQPGQSLTLIATANQGSEATYESGFVIDKFPISRPNLTFSTLTVSNMSPEDSSIYLCSAQGEGSQHFGDGTRLSIL.

The CDR3 DNA sequence: TGTGCCAGCAGCACAGGACAGGGTTCGGGGGCCAACGTCCTGACTTTC. It encodes CASSTGQGSGANVLTF. This chain uses TRBV9 with TRBJ2-6; 8 bases fit TRBD1. The CDR3 is 16 residues long. The J segment lost 4 bases and the V segment lost 4 bases, leaving 7 bases of the junction unmatched. Germline CDR1 is SGDLS and CDR2 is YYNGEE.

This chain joins TRBV4-3 and TRBJ2-1; perhaps TRBD2 as D (5 bases). The CDR3 extends over 16 amino acids. The V gene lost 0 bases and the J gene lost 1 base, with 10 bases spanning the gap. Germline CDR1 LGHNA, CDR2 YSLEER. CDR3 region: CASSQDTGMSYNEQFF. As DNA, the CDR3 is TGCGCCAGCAGCCAAGATACCGGGATGTCCTACAATGAGCAGTTCTTC.

The rearrangement links TRBV13 to TRBJ2-7; TRBD1 agrees at 9 bases. After removal of 5 bases from V and 5 bases from J, the junction contained 10 bases not matched to a gene. The CDR3 extends over 15 amino acids. Per germline, CDR1 PRHDT and CDR2 FYEKMQ (reference sequence). CDR3 coding DNA: TGTGCCAGCAGCCCCACGGGGACAGGGATCCACGAGCAGTACTTC. It is translated as CASSPTGTGIHEQYF. Full variable domain (missing parts from reference TRBV13 and TRBJ2-7): AAGVIQSPRHLIKEKRETATLKCYPIPRHDTVYWYQQGPGQDPQFLISFYEKMQSDKGSIPDRFSAQQFSDYHSELNMSSLELGDSALYFCASSPTGTGIHEQYFGPGTRLTVT.

The sample holds a few counts of this clone. The CDR3 loop reads CASRGQRGLRGYTF. CDR3 bases: TGTGCCAGCAGAGGACAGCGGGGGCTCCGGGGCTACACCTTC. This rearrangement joins TRBV5-8 to TRBJ1-2, with D possibly TRBD1 on 6 matching bases. Germline loops: CDR1 SGHTS, CDR2 YDEGEE. This CDR3 region has 14 residues. V was cut by 5 bases and J by 8 bases, with 19 bases left in between.

The chain recombines TRBV5-1 with TRBJ2-7, with D perhaps TRBD2 (6 bases). The germline CDR1 and CDR2 sequences are SGHRS and YFSETQ. CDR3 length: 13 amino acids. The ends were cut back, 7 bases at V and 3 bases at J, with 14 bases in the middle. For the CDR3, the DNA is TGCGCCAGCCGGACTACACTGGACTACGAGCAGTACTTC. It yields the protein CASRTTLDYEQYF.

The chain employs TRBV5-1 and TRBJ2-7; tentatively, D is TRBD2 (6 bases). Trimming removed 5 bases from V and 2 bases from J, with 17 bases in between. The CDR3 has 15 amino acids. From germline, CDR1 is SGHRS and CDR2 YFSETQ. The chain's CDR3 is CASRPTGTSTYEQYF. The CDR3 DNA is TGCGCCAGCAGACCCACCGGGACTTCTACCTACGAGCAGTACTTC. The variable domain in full, completed from reference TRBV5-1 and TRBJ2-7, reads KAGVTQTPRYLIKTRGQQVTLSCSPISGHRSVSWYQQTPGQGLQFLFEYFSETQRNKGNFPGRFSGRQFSNSRSEMNVSTLELGDSALYLCASRPTGTSTYEQYFGPGTRLTVT.

This chain uses TRBV27 with TRBJ1-1, with 8 bases aligning to TRBD1. This CDR3 is built from 12 residues. The germline gives CDR1 MNHEY, CDR2 SMNVEV (reference sequence). With V trimmed by 6 bases and J by 4 bases, 1 base remained unmatched. CDR3 nucleotides: TGTGCCAGCAGGCAGGGGGCCACTGAAGCTTTCTTT. This translates into CASRQGATEAFF.

This chain connects TRBV27 to TRBJ2-3; 7 nucleotides line up with TRBD1. In germline, CDR1 is MNHEY, CDR2 SMNVEV (reference sequence). The CDR3 covers 13 residues. V was clipped by 6 bases and J by 3 bases; unmatched bases: 3. CDR3 sequence (DNA): TGTGCCAGCAGAGGACAGGTAACAGATACGCAGTATTTT. It translates to CASRGQVTDTQYF.